One T cell receptor (beta chain) is described in this entry. The antigen remains unidentified. V gave up 2 bases and J gave up 5 bases, with 13 bases separating them. The CDR3 covers 15 residues. CDR1 is MNHEY, CDR2 SMNVEV, per germline (reference sequence). Clones were read by immunoSEQ multiplex PCR, and TCRdb kept only the in-frame ones, dropping some. The sample shows over 100,000 clones, approximately 96% of them seen only once. This entry belongs to a study of graft-versus-host responses after intestinal transplantation. Study-wide findings and caveats: Allograft graft-versus-host to host-versus-graft clonal ratios ran high in patients with graft-donor T cell macrochimerism.

The sample in question was unstimulated CD8+ T cells sorted from spleen or lymph node cells, obtained before intestinal transplant. The chain joins TRBV27 to TRBJ1-5; D is uncertain. The clonotype was recovered from a human donor who received an intestinal transplant. CDR3 DNA: TGTGCCAGCAGTTTAGTGTTTCTTGGGGATCAGCCCCAGCATTTT. Protein: CASSLVFLGDQPQHF.